This TCR beta chain was retrieved from a study of blood T cells in healthy people across ages. Primed by a sample-barcoded 5' primer and a J-beta primer mix, a second PCR proceeded for 7 to 11 cycles. Every cDNA molecule carried a tag from a template-switch adaptor bearing 12 random nucleotides. Paired-end reads containing CDR3 totaled no fewer than 2.5 million for each sample. TCRdb ran MiXCR on the 5' RACE reads and lists one entry per CDR3 protein. The table includes around 2 million distinct CDR3 sequences, approximately 39% detected once. The CDR3 length is 12 residues. Germline V CDR1 and CDR2: MNHNY, SVGAGI (reference sequence). Ranging in age from about 6 to 100, the donors were healthy Caucasian individuals from Russia. Collection of around 10 milliliters of peripheral blood was performed for each donor.

The V and J genes are TRBV6-6 and TRBJ2-1, with 9 bases fitting TRBD1. Sequencing was done on a sample of blood. The TCR was taken from a human donor in good health. CDR3 in amino acids: CVTGQGYNEQFF. The CDR3 nucleotides read TGTGTCACTGGACAGGGGTACAATGAGCAGTTCTTC.